The TCR beta chain described here comes from a study of blood T cells in healthy people across ages. Study results and limitations: There were more naive CD4+ cells and higher diversity in long-lived donors than in aged donors. It was held that the diversity estimates obtained from one million T cells were underestimates.

This CDR3 is built from 17 residues. Germline CDR1 and CDR2: MGHRA and YSYEKL. Turning to this clonotype: Its antigen remains unidentified.

Sample-barcoded 5' priming and a J-beta primer mix drove a second PCR of about 6 to 12 cycles. TCRdb re-called the 5' RACE reads with MiXCR, one entry per CDR3 protein. The table records around 700,000 distinct CDR3 sequences, roughly 25% of them present only once. Separately, the same data were catalogued under a study of T cells of mothers and their children.

The J gene is TRBJ2-5, the V gene TRBV4-1; 11 bases match TRBD2. The closer fit of TRBJ2-1 to the DNA end suggests the J call may be wrong. This receptor was taken from a boy younger than 18 in good health. Sequencing was carried out using blood. The CDR3 loop is CASSQAVTSGMKGEQFF. The CDR3 region has the DNA TGCGCCAGCAGCCAAGCGGTGACTAGCGGGATGAAGGGTGAGCAGTTCTTC.